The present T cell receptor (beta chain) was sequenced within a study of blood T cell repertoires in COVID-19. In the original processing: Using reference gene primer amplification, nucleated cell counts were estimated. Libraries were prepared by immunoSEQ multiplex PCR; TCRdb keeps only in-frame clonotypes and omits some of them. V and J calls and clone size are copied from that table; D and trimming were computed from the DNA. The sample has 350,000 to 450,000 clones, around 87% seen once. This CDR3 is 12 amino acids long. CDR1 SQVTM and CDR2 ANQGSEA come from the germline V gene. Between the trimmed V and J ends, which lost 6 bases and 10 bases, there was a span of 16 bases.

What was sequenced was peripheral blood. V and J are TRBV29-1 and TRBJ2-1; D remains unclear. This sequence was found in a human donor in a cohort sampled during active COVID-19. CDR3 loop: CSVLVTIGEQFF. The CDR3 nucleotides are TGCAGCGTCCTCGTAACTATTGGCGAGCAGTTCTTC.